This is a list of T cell receptor beta chains from one sample in a study of CD4 and CD8 cells across lung adenocarcinoma regions. TCRdb re-analysed the PCR reads in MiXCR, keeping a single row per CDR3 protein. The repertoire holds a few thousand distinct CDR3 sequences, approximately 65% seen once, with roughly 15% in the top ten. The specimen was CD8+ T cells from the margin of a lung tumor. The source is a female donor with lung adenocarcinoma. The CD4 and CD8 labels of this study may be unreliable. CDR3s leave out the opening cysteine and the closing phenylalanine or tryptophan. A D gene is named only where the DNA matches it firmly.

cdr3_aa | v_call | d_call
ASSYSWQGGNEQF | TRBV6-5 | .
ASNRRGTEAF | TRBV6-1 | .
ASSITGNTEAF | TRBV6-1 | .
ASSLGGPGETQY | TRBV12-3/TRBV12-4 | .
ASSFIRGAEKLF | TRBV27 | .
ASSLAQTAQETQY | TRBV7-6 | .
ASSQEGVGGLVEQY | TRBV4-3 | .
ARKLADRETETQY | TRBV6-1 | .
ASSEVDGGDEQF | TRBV6-1 | .
ASTDRTGVQETRY | TRBV6-1 | TRBD1
ASSYSRQRSDEQF | TRBV6-5 | .
ASSLGRDRVEQF | TRBV11-2 | TRBD1
ATSADNQPQH | TRBV24-1 | .
ASSYGASGRETQY | TRBV6-5 | TRBD2
ASDPGLEETQY | TRBV6-1 | .
ASSEGVGDKNTQY | TRBV6-1 | .
ASSPGEGRNEKLF | TRBV6-1 | .
ASSVPRQTNYGYT | TRBV6-1 | .
ATSSLAGGPKTQY | TRBV24-1 | TRBD2